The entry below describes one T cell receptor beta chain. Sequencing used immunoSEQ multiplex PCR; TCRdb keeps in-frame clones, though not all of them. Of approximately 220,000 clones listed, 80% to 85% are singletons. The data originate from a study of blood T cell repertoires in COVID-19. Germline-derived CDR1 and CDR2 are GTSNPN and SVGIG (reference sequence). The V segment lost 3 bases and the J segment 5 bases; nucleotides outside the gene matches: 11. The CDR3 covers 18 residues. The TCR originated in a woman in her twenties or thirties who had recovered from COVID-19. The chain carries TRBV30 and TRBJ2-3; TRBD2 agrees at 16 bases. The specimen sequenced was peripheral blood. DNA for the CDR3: TGTGCCTGGAGCGCATTTCCGGGACTAGCGGGAGGGAAAGATACGCAGTATTTT. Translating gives CAWSAFPGLAGGKDTQYF.